The next 6 T cell receptor beta chains were all read from a single sample in a study of blood T cells in healthy people across ages. Sample-barcoded 5' priming and a J-beta primer mix drove a second PCR of about 6 to 11 cycles. MiXCR was run by TCRdb on the 5' RACE reads, yielding one entry per CDR3 protein. The table has 1 million or so distinct CDR3 sequences, 25% seen once. These data also formed part of another study, on T cells of mothers and their children.

The specimen was blood. The receptors derive from a girl aged 2 to 9 in good health.

In its sample, this clonotype was seen a few times. This chain links TRBV6-5 with TRBJ2-5, with D hard to call. The CDR3 has 11 residues. Trimming shortened V by 7 bases and J by 7 bases, and 10 bases separated the two germline ends. CDR1 is MNHEY and CDR2 is SVGAGI in the germline V gene. Here the CDR3 reads CASTKSGTQYF. CDR3 DNA: TGTGCCAGCACCAAGTCCGGGACCCAGTACTTC.

This clonotype showed up just a few times. This rearrangement joins TRBV2 to TRBJ2-4; 9 nucleotides match TRBD1. Unmatched junction bases numbered 5, after V lost 10 bases and J lost 7 bases. Germline values: CDR1 SNHLY, CDR2 FYNNEI. The CDR3 extends over 12 amino acids. CDR3 in amino acids: CATGGQGNIQYF. Here the CDR3 DNA reads TGTGCCACCGGGGGACAGGGCAACATTCAGTACTTC.

This clonotype was seen a few times. CDR3 DNA sequence: TGTGCCAGCAGGCGGTACTACGGGACGACCTACAATGAGCAGTTCTTC. Translating gives CASRRYYGTTYNEQFF. The chain joins TRBV12-3 or TRBV12-4 to TRBJ2-1, with D tentatively TRBD1 or TRBD2 (5 bases each). CDR3 size: 16 residues. V was shortened by 6 bases and J by 2 bases, with 17 bases between the two germline ends.

The chain recombines TRBV20-1 with TRBJ1-1; D is undetermined. With 3 bases removed from V and 11 bases from J, the gap between germline ends came to 19 bases. Germline V gene lookup returns CDR1 DFQATT and CDR2 SNEGSKA (reference sequence). CDR3 length: 13 amino acids. Written as DNA, the CDR3 is TGCAGTGCTAGTCCCTCCCTCCTAGCAAATGCTTTCTTT. Translation: CSASPSLLANAFF.

The rearrangement uses TRBV20-1 and TRBJ2-3, with 10 nucleotides matching TRBD2. CDR3 length: 16 amino acids. Germline CDR1 and CDR2: DFQATT and SNEGSKA (reference sequence). J lost 2 bases, V lost 5 bases, and 10 bases had no gene match. In DNA, the CDR3 is TGCAGTGCTGAATCTGGGACTAGCGAGATCACAGATACGCAGTATTTT. Its protein is CSAESGTSEITDTQYF.

The gene calls are TRBV12-3 or TRBV12-4 and TRBJ2-5; unclear D gene. This CDR3 is built from 12 residues. Trimming stripped 3 bases from V and 5 bases from J, with 7 bases between. The CDR3 DNA reads TGTGCCAGCAGTTTTATGGCGGAGACCCAGTACTTC. It is translated as CASSFMAETQYF.